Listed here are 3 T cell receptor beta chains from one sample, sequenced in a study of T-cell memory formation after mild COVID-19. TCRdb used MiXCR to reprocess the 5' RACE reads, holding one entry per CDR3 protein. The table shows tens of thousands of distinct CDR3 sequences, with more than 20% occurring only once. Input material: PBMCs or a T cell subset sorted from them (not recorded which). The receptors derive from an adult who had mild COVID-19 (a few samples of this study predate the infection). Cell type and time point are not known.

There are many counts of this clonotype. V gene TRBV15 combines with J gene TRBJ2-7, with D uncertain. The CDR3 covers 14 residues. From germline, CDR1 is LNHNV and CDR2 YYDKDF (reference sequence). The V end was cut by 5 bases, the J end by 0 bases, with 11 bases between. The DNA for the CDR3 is TGTGCCACCAGCGCCAGCCTTGCCTCCTACGAGCAGTACTTC. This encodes CATSASLASYEQYF. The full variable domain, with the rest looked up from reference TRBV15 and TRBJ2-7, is DAMVIQNPRYQVTQFGKPVTLSCSQTLNHNVMYWYQQKSSQAPKLLFHYYDKDFNNEADTPDNFQSRRPNTSFCFLDIRSPGLGDTAMYLCATSASLASYEQYFGPGTRLTVT.

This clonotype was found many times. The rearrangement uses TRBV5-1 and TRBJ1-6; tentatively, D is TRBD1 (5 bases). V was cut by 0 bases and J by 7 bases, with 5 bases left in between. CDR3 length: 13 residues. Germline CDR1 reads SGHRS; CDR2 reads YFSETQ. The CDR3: CASSLGGNSPLHF. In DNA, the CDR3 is TGCGCCAGCAGCTTGGGGGGGAATTCACCCCTCCACTTT.

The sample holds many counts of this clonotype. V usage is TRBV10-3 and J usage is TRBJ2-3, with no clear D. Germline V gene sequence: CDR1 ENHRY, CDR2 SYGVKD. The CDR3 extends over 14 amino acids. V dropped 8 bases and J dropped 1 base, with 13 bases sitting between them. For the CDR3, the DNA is TGTGCCATCCTCGGAGCAGGCGGCACAGATACGCAGTATTTT. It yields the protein CAILGAGGTDTQYF.